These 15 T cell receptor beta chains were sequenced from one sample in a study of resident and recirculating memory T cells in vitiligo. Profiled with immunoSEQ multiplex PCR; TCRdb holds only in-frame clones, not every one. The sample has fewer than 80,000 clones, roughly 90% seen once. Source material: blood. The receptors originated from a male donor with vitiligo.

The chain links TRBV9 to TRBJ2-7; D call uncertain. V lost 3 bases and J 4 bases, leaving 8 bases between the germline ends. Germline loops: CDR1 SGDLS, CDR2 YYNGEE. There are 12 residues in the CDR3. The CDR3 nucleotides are TGTGCCAGCAGCGCCACTGAATACGAGCAGTACTTC. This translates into CASSATEYEQYF.

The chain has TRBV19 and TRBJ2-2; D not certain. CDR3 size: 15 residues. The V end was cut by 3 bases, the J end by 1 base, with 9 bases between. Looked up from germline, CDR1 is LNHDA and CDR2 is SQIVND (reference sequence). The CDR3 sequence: CASSMANMNTGELFF. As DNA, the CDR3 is TGTGCCAGTAGTATGGCCAACATGAACACCGGGGAGCTGTTTTTT.

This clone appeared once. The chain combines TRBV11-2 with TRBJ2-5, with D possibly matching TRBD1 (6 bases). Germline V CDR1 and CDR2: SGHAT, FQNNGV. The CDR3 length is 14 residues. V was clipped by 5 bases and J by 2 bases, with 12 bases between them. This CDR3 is CASSLGTSQETQYF. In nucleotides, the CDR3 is TGTGCCAGCAGCCTAGGGACATCTCAAGAGACCCAGTACTTC.

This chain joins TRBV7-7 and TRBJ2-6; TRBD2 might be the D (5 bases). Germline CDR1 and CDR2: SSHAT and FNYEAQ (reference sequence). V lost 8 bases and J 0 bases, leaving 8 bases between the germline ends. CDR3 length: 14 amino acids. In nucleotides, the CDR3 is TGTGCCAGCGGACTGGGCTCTGGGGCCAACGTCCTGACTTTC. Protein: CASGLGSGANVLTF. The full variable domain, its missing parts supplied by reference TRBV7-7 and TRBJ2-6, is GAGVSQSPRYKVTKRGQDVTLRCDPISSHATLYWYQQALGQGPEFLTYFNYEAQPDKSGLPSDRFSAERPEGSISTLTIQRTEQRDSAMYRCASGLGSGANVLTFGAGSRLTVL.

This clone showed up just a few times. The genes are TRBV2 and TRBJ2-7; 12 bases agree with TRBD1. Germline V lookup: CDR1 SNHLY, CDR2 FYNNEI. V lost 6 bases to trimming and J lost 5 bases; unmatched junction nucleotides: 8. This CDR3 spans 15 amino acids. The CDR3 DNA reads TGTGCCAGCAGCCACGGGACAGGGGGCGTCAACGAGCAGTACTTC. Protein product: CASSHGTGGVNEQYF.

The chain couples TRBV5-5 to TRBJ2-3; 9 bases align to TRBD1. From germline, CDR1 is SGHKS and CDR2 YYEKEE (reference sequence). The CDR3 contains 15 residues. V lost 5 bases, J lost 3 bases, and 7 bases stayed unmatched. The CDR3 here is CASSWTGDRTDTQYF. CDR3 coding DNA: TGTGCCAGCAGTTGGACAGGGGATCGGACAGATACGCAGTATTTT.

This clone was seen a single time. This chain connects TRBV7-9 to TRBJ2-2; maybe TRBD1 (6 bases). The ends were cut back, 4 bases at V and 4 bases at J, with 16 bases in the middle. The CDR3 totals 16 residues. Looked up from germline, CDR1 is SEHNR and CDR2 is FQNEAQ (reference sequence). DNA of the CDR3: TGTGCCAGCAGCTCCACAGGGTTGTCGGTCACCGGGGAGCTGTTTTTT. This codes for CASSSTGLSVTGELFF.

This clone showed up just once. CDR3 in amino acids: CAWIALGGVGSYGYTF. CDR3 bases: TGTGCCTGGATCGCCCTCGGGGGGGTGGGGAGCTATGGCTACACCTTC. This chain uses TRBV30 with TRBJ1-2; the D gene is possibly TRBD1 (5 bases). Germline CDR1 is GTSNPN and CDR2 is SVGIG (reference sequence). This CDR3 has 16 residues. V was clipped by 4 bases and J by 4 bases, with 22 bases between them.

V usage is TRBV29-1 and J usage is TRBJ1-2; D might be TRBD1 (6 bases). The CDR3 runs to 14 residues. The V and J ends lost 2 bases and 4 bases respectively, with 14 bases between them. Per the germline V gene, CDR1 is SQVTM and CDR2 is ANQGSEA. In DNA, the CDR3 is TGCAGCGTTGAAAATCTACAGGGACCCTATGGCTACACCTTC. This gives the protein CSVENLQGPYGYTF.

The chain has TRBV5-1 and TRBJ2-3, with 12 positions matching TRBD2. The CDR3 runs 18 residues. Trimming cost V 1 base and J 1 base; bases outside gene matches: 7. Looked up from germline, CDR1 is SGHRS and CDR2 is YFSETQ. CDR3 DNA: TGCGCCAGCAGCTTGAGGCTAGCGGGGGGGCAAGGCACAGATACGCAGTATTTT. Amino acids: CASSLRLAGGQGTDTQYF.

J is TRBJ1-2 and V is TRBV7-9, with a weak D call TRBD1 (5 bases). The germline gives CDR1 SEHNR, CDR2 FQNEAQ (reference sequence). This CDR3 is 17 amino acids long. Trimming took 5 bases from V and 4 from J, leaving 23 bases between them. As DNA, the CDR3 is TGTGCCAGCAGCGTAACAACCGGGGGTCGCCAATCCTATGGCTACACCTTC. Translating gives CASSVTTGGRQSYGYTF.

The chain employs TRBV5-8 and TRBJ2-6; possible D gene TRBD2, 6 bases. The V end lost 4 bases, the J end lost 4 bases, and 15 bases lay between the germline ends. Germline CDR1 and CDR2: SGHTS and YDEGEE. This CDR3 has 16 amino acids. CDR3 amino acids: CASSPYGAGGANVLTF. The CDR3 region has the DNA TGTGCCAGCAGCCCCTATGGGGCGGGGGGGGCCAACGTCCTGACTTTC.

The CDR3 coding sequence is TGTGCCAGCAGTTATCCCCTGACAGTCTCTAGCACAGATACGCAGTATTTT. Its protein product is CASSYPLTVSSTDTQYF. The chain links TRBV5-6 to TRBJ2-3; the D gene is possibly TRBD1 (5 bases). Between the trimmed V and J ends, which lost 5 bases and 0 bases, there was a span of 19 bases. The CDR3 has 17 amino acids. Looked up from germline, CDR1 is SGHDT and CDR2 is YYEEEE.

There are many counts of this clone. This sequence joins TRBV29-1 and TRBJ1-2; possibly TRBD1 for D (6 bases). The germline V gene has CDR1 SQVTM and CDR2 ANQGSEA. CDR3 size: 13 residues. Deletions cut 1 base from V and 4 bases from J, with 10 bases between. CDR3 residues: CSVEAGQPYGYTF. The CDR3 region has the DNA TGCAGCGTTGAAGCCGGACAGCCCTATGGCTACACCTTC.

The CDR3 here is CASSEVQGAGNTIYF. CDR3 nucleotide sequence: TGTGCCAGCAGTGAAGTACAGGGTGCGGGAAACACCATATATTTT. The chain employs TRBV6-1 and TRBJ1-3; D is perhaps TRBD1 (6 bases). V lost 1 base to trimming and J lost 4 bases, with 11 bases between them. This CDR3 is built from 15 residues. Per the germline V gene, CDR1 is MNHNS and CDR2 is SASEGT.